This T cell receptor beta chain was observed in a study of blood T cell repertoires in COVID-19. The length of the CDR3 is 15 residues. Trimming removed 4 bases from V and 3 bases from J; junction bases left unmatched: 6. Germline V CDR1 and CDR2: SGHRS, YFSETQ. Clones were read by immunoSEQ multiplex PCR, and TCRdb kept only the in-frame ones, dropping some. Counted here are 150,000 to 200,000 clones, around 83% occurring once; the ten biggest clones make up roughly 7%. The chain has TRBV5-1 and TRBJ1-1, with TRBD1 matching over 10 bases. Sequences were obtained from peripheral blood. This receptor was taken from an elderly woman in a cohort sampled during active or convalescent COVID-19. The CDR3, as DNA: TGCGCCAGCAGCCCCTTGGGGACAGGGGACACTGAAGCTTTCTTT. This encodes CASSPLGTGDTEAFF.